These 5 T cell receptor beta chains were all obtained from the same sample, sequenced in a study of blood T cell repertoires in COVID-19. The data were produced by immunoSEQ multiplex PCR, yet TCRdb's version contains in-frame clones alone and is incomplete. This sample has some 250,000 clones, with around 89% found just once. Material for sequencing was PBMCs or T cells enriched from blood (not recorded which). The receptors derive from a man aged 35 to 55 who had recovered from COVID-19.

V gene TRBV5-1 combines with J gene TRBJ2-2; a possible D gene is TRBD1 (5 bases). CDR1 and CDR2 (germline): SGHRS, YFSETQ. The CDR3 spans 14 residues. Deletions cut 5 bases from V and 2 bases from J, with 10 bases between. As DNA, the CDR3 is TGCGCCAGCAGGACAGCTACAAACACCGGGGAGCTGTTTTTT. Its protein product is CASRTATNTGELFF.

This chain uses TRBV24-1 with TRBJ2-3; D is uncertain. Germline V gives CDR1 KGHDR, CDR2 SFDVKD. The CDR3 is 15 amino acids. V lost 1 base, J lost 1 base, and 8 bases lay in between. CDR3 residues: CATSDFKPGTDTQYF. The CDR3 nucleotides read TGTGCCACCAGTGATTTTAAGCCGGGCACAGATACGCAGTATTTT.

This clone showed up just once. The chain is built from TRBV5-8 and TRBJ1-4, with 7 bases that match TRBD1. Germline lookup yields CDR1 SGHTS and CDR2 YDEGEE. Trimming cost V 3 bases and J 5 bases; bases outside gene matches: 13. This CDR3 has 17 amino acids. The CDR3 DNA is TGTGCCAGCAGCTCGTCAGGGGGATATTGGGGGAATGAAAAACTGTTTTTT. This sequence encodes CASSSSGGYWGNEKLFF.

This clone was recorded only once. The chain joins TRBV7-9 to TRBJ2-3; 14 nucleotides line up with TRBD2. With V trimmed by 5 bases and J by 4 bases, 5 bases remained unmatched. The V gene's germline CDR1 is SEHNR and CDR2 FQNEAQ (reference sequence). CDR3 length equals 16 residues. This chain's CDR3 is CASSESGLAGADTQYF. CDR3 sequence (DNA): TGTGCCAGCAGCGAGTCGGGACTAGCGGGAGCAGATACGCAGTATTTT.

V is TRBV5-6 and J is TRBJ1-6; D is possibly TRBD1 (5 bases). Germline V lookup: CDR1 SGHDT, CDR2 YYEEEE. Trimming pared 4 bases from V and 14 bases from J, leaving 22 bases between. CDR3 length: 15 residues. Here the CDR3 reads CASSVQGLPTMALHF. The CDR3 DNA reads as TGTGCCAGCAGCGTGCAGGGTCTCCCTACCATGGCCCTCCACTTT.